This TCR beta chain was sequenced for a study of post-analysis software for immune sequencing data. Turning to the study itself: Secondary progressive, relapsing-remitting and progressive-relapsing multiple sclerosis were among the included disease courses. Broader study findings: The authors found that F measure strongly co-clustered same-batch samples.

Every TCR beta cDNA library bore unique molecular identifiers. TCRdb re-analysed the PCR reads in MiXCR, keeping a single row per CDR3 protein. This table has some 160,000 distinct CDR3 sequences, roughly 34% appearing once. This clonotype was counted only a few times. Its target is unknown. This TCR was sampled from a girl aged 10-17 years with multiple sclerosis. This specimen was blood, taken after autologous hematopoietic stem cell transplantation.

In DNA, the CDR3 is TGTGCCAGCAGCTTAGTAGGACAGGGGTATAGAATTTACGAGCAGTACTTC. It is translated as CASSLVGQGYRIYEQYF. J is TRBJ2-7 and V is TRBV7-2, with 9 nucleotides matching TRBD1. This CDR3 is 17 amino acids long. V shed 1 base and J 4 bases; nucleotides not matched to a gene: 11. Germline CDR1 reads SGHTA; CDR2 reads FQGNSA.